Presented here are 21 T cell receptor beta chains from one specimen sequenced in a study of blood T cells in healthy people across ages. Using a J-beta primer mix together with a sample-barcoded 5' primer, a second PCR was run for roughly 6 to 12 cycles. One entry per CDR3 protein results from TCRdb running MiXCR on the 5' RACE reads. The profile covers 650,000 to 700,000 distinct CDR3 sequences, with approximately 31% appearing a single time and 15% taken by the ten largest. Sequenced sample: blood. The receptors stem from an elderly woman in good health.

The rearrangement uses TRBV5-1 and TRBJ2-4; 7 bases align to TRBD2. The V gene's germline CDR1 is SGHRS and CDR2 YFSETQ. J lost 0 bases, V lost 3 bases, and 9 bases had no gene match. This CDR3 has 17 residues. The CDR3 here is CASSWVGLAEAKNIQYF. The CDR3 nucleotides are TGCGCCAGCAGCTGGGTAGGGCTAGCGGAAGCCAAAAACATTCAGTACTTC.

The rearrangement links TRBV11-2 to TRBJ2-2; TRBD1 matches at 8 bases. The J segment lost 7 bases and the V segment lost 1 base, leaving 5 bases of the junction unmatched. The CDR3 length is 15 residues. CDR1 and CDR2 from the germline V gene are SGHAT and FQNNGV. The CDR3 is CASSLVGQVIGELFF. As DNA, the CDR3 is TGTGCCAGCAGCTTAGTGGGACAGGTGATCGGGGAGCTGTTTTTT.

The gene calls are TRBV10-3 and TRBJ2-5; 8 bases line up with TRBD2. The V gene's germline CDR1 is ENHRY and CDR2 SYGVKD. This CDR3 contains 14 residues. The V gene end was trimmed by 5 bases and the J gene end by 4 bases; junction bases not matched to a gene: 6. The CDR3 nucleotides are TGTGCCATCAGTCCGACGGCGGGAGGAGAGACCCAGTACTTC. It codes for CAISPTAGGETQYF.

There are many counts of this clonotype. This chain connects TRBV5-1 to TRBJ2-3; D is unclear. V was cut by 0 bases and J by 4 bases, with 9 bases left in between. CDR3 length: 14 residues. Germline V gene data show CDR1 as SGHRS and CDR2 as YFSETQ. In DNA form, the CDR3 reads TGCGCCAGCAGCTTGGGAGCTCGCTCAGATACGCAGTATTTT. The encoded protein is CASSLGARSDTQYF.

The chain has TRBV12-3 or TRBV12-4 and TRBJ2-3; TRBD2 matches 11 bases. V lost 2 bases, J lost 3 bases, and 7 bases stayed unmatched. CDR3 size: 17 residues. The CDR3, as DNA: TGTGCCAGCAGTTTATATAGCGGGAGGGCCGGGACAGATACGCAGTATTTT. The encoded protein is CASSLYSGRAGTDTQYF.

Comment on this clonotype: This clone may be a read error of a much larger clone one base away. The chain carries TRBV10-3 and TRBJ2-7; D not resolved. Germline values: CDR1 ENHRY, CDR2 SYGVKD. CDR3 length: 12 residues. CDR3 protein: CASSDFNYEQYF. As DNA, the CDR3 is TGTGCCAGCAGTGACTTCAACTACGAGCAGTACTTC.

This clonotype was observed at least ten times. This may be a read error: a much more frequent sequence differs by one nucleotide. The chain recombines TRBV20-1 with TRBJ2-1; 9 bases are shared with TRBD2. J gave up 1 base and V 6 bases, and 4 bases lay outside the gene matches. Germline V CDR1 and CDR2: DFQATT, SNEGSKA (reference sequence). The CDR3 has 14 amino acids. This chain's CDR3 is CSAESGGSYNEQFF. The DNA of the CDR3 is TGCAGTGCCGAGAGCGGGGGGTCCTACAATGAGCAGTTCTTC.

This clonotype was observed at least ten times. The gene calls are TRBV4-1 and TRBJ2-1; 7 nucleotides agree with TRBD1. V shed 3 bases, J shed 3 bases, and the junction held 8 bases outside the gene matches. This CDR3 has 16 amino acids. From germline, CDR1 is MGHRA and CDR2 YSYEKL. CDR3 region: CASSHRMGQSYNEQFF. CDR3 bases: TGCGCCAGCAGCCACCGCATGGGACAGAGCTACAATGAGCAGTTCTTC.

This clonotype is a singleton in its sample. Compared with germline, one end of the junction differs, possibly owing to a read error. The CDR3 loop is CANSQGYPLKGAFF. DNA of the CDR3: TGTGCCAACAGCCAAGGATATCCCCTTAAGGGAGCTTTCTTT. V usage is TRBV3-1 and J usage is TRBJ1-1; D is ambiguous. The CDR3 loop spans 14 amino acids. Per the germline V gene, CDR1 is LGHDT and CDR2 is YNNKEL (reference sequence). The full variable domain, rest sourced from reference TRBV3-1 and TRBJ1-1, is DTAVSQTPKYLVTQMGNDKSIKCEQNLGHDTMYWYKQDSKKFLKIMFSYNNKELIINETVPNRFSPKSPDKAHLNLHINSLELGDSAVYFCANSQGYPLKGAFFGQGTRLTVV.

Only a few counts were recorded for this clonotype. It may be a read error: a sequence one base away is much more abundant. The chain combines TRBV7-3 with TRBJ2-7; the match to TRBD2 covers 14 bases. This CDR3 contains 17 residues. CDR1 is SGHTA and CDR2 is FQGTGA in the germline V gene. J lost 7 bases, V lost 5 bases, and 13 bases had no gene match. The CDR3 region has the DNA TGTGCCAGCAGCCTCGGACTAGCGGGGGGTTCCTACAATGAGCAGTACTTC. Amino acid sequence: CASSLGLAGGSYNEQYF. Drawing the rest from reference TRBV7-3 and TRBJ2-7, the complete variable domain is GAGVSQTPSNKVTEKGKYVELRCDPISGHTALYWYRQSLGQGPEFLIYFQGTGAADDSGLPNDRFFAVRPEGSVSTLKIQRTERGDSAVYLCASSLGLAGGSYNEQYFGPGTRLTVT.

This clonotype has at least ten counts. CDR3 nucleotide sequence: TGCAGTGCTAGCGGACAGGGGGCGAAGCATGGCTACACCTTC. This translates into CSASGQGAKHGYTF. V and J are TRBV20-1 and TRBJ1-2; 11 nucleotides line up with TRBD1. CDR1 and CDR2 (germline): DFQATT, SNEGSKA (reference sequence). The CDR3 spans 14 residues. V lost 3 bases to trimming and J lost 6 bases; unmatched junction nucleotides: 6.

This clonotype showed up just once. A clone one base away is much larger, so this may be a read error. This chain joins TRBV12-3 or TRBV12-4 and TRBJ2-1; 8 nucleotides line up with TRBD1. The CDR3 is 15 amino acids. With 1 base clipped from V and 7 bases from J, the junction kept 6 bases outside the gene matches. This CDR3 is CASSLGRGRVNEQFF. CDR3 bases: TGTGCCAGCAGTTTAGGCAGGGGGCGGGTTAATGAGCAGTTCTTC.

This clonotype was found many times. This chain uses TRBV7-2 with TRBJ1-5; D uncertain. Trimming took 5 bases from V and 5 from J, leaving 10 bases between them. The CDR3 totals 13 residues. Germline assignment: CDR1 SGHTA and CDR2 FQGNSA. The CDR3 DNA sequence: TGTGCCAGCAGCCTAAGAGGGCATCAGCCCCAGCATTTT. Amino acids: CASSLRGHQPQHF.

This chain's CDR3 is CASSSSTGGQGNTGELFF. The DNA for the CDR3 is TGTGCCAGCAGCTCCTCAACGGGGGGACAGGGGAACACCGGGGAGCTGTTTTTT. The rearrangement uses TRBV6-2 or TRBV6-3 and TRBJ2-2, with 9 nucleotides matching TRBD1. Germline V CDR1 and CDR2: MNHEY, SVGEGT. CDR3 size: 18 residues. Trimming cost V 6 bases and J 1 base; bases outside gene matches: 12.

This chain connects TRBV5-6 to TRBJ2-1; 8 bases match TRBD2. The end of the DNA is better explained by TRBJ2-7, so the J call may be wrong. Per germline, CDR1 SGHDT and CDR2 YYEEEE. The CDR3 extends over 17 amino acids. The CDR3 reads CASSSLELAVTPNEQYF. The CDR3 DNA reads TGTGCCAGCAGCTCACTAGAACTAGCGGTGACACCTAATGAGCAGTACTTC.

The J gene is TRBJ2-3, the V gene TRBV24-1; 9 bases are a match to TRBD2. V trimming: 1 base; J trimming: 5 bases; junction bases outside the gene matches: 6. Germline CDR1 reads KGHDR; CDR2 reads SFDVKD. The CDR3 length is 16 residues. CDR3 in DNA: TGTGCCACCAGTGATTTCGGTAGCGGGAGTAAAGATACGCAGTATTTT. Translation: CATSDFGSGSKDTQYF.

This chain uses TRBV20-1 with TRBJ2-7, with 8 bases lining up with TRBD2. Germline V gives CDR1 DFQATT, CDR2 SNEGSKA (reference sequence). Losses at the gene ends were 5 bases for V and 3 bases for J; bases not matched to a gene: 6. The CDR3 sequence is 13 residues long. The CDR3 spells CSAGSGANYEQYF. The CDR3 nucleotides read TGCAGTGCTGGTAGCGGGGCCAACTACGAGCAGTACTTC.

In its sample, this clonotype was seen many times. This sequence joins TRBV9 and TRBJ2-1; 8 bases align to TRBD2. The germline V gene has CDR1 SGDLS and CDR2 YYNGEE. This CDR3 is built from 15 residues. Losses at the gene ends were 6 bases for V and 4 bases for J; bases not matched to a gene: 9. The CDR3 DNA is TGTGCCAGCACCCGAAGCGGGGGCGCTTACAATGAGCAGTTCTTC. Translation gives CASTRSGGAYNEQFF.

V usage is TRBV29-1 and J usage is TRBJ2-3; D not resolved. Germline V lookup: CDR1 SQVTM, CDR2 ANQGSEA. The V end was cut by 3 bases, the J end by 5 bases, with 3 bases between. This CDR3 region has 10 residues. CDR3 sequence (DNA): TGCAGCGTTGATGTAGATACGCAGTATTTT. The encoded protein is CSVDVDTQYF.

V gene TRBV7-8 combines with J gene TRBJ2-5; D unresolved. Germline values: CDR1 SGHVS, CDR2 FQNEAQ. CDR3 length: 15 amino acids. Deletions cut 5 bases from V and 2 bases from J, with 15 bases between. CDR3 residues: CASSLPLVVQETQYF. The CDR3 DNA reads TGTGCCAGCAGCCTCCCTTTGGTGGTGCAAGAGACCCAGTACTTC.

This clonotype was counted many times. CDR3 bases: TGTGCCAGCAGCTTAGGGAGACAGGGGAGTTACGAGCAGTACTTC. Its protein product is CASSLGRQGSYEQYF. The gene calls are TRBV7-2 and TRBJ2-7; TRBD1 matches at 8 bases. The germline V gene has CDR1 SGHTA and CDR2 FQGNSA. V lost 1 base to trimming and J lost 4 bases; unmatched junction nucleotides: 6. This CDR3 spans 15 amino acids. The full variable domain, rest sourced from reference TRBV7-2 and TRBJ2-7, is GAGVSQSPSNKVTEKGKDVELRCDPISGHTALYWYRQSLGQGLEFLIYFQGNSAPDKSGLPSDRFSAERTGGSVSTLTIQRTQQEDSAVYLCASSLGRQGSYEQYFGPGTRLTVT.